A single sample gave rise to the 7 T cell receptor beta chains below, sequenced in a study of blood T cell repertoires in COVID-19. The repertoire was sequenced with immunoSEQ multiplex PCR; TCRdb's copy has only in-frame clones and lacks some. The sample yields approximately 460,000 clones, approximately 92% seen once. The material sequenced was peripheral blood. These receptors all come from a man between 18 and 29 years old with COVID-19, enrolled during active disease.

This chain connects TRBV10-2 to TRBJ2-7, with 7 bases aligning to TRBD2. The CDR3 length is 14 residues. Germline trimming cut 9 bases from V and 2 bases from J; bases unmatched to any gene: 10. CDR1 WSHSY and CDR2 SAAADI come from the germline V gene. The CDR3 DNA is TGCGCCAGTACAATGACGGGAGGTGCCTACGAGCAGTACTTC. Amino acid sequence: CASTMTGGAYEQYF.

This chain joins TRBV30 and TRBJ1-5; D remains unclear. Germline CDR1 GTSNPN, CDR2 SVGIG (reference sequence). The CDR3 is 12 amino acids. The CDR3 DNA is TGTGCTTGGGGTTATAGCAATCAGCCCCAGCATTTT. As protein: CAWGYSNQPQHF.

This chain connects TRBV6-1 to TRBJ2-1, with 12 nucleotides matching TRBD2. V gave up 2 bases and J gave up 8 bases; unmatched junction bases: 7. CDR3 length: 16 amino acids. CDR1 MNHNS and CDR2 SASEGT come from the germline V gene. CDR3 in amino acids: CASSESLAGGRDEQFF. For the CDR3, the DNA is TGTGCCAGCAGTGAATCTCTAGCGGGGGGGCGCGATGAGCAGTTCTTC.

The CDR3 protein is CSVETGGNLGHEAFF. CDR3 DNA sequence: TGCAGCGTTGAGACAGGTGGGAACCTAGGTCATGAAGCTTTCTTT. This chain uses TRBV29-1 with TRBJ1-1; D may be TRBD1 (6 bases). In germline, CDR1 is SQVTM, CDR2 ANQGSEA. CDR3 size: 15 residues. V gave up 3 bases and J gave up 7 bases, with 21 bases separating them.

The chain links TRBV28 to TRBJ1-3, with a weak D call TRBD1 (5 bases). The V end lost 0 bases, the J end lost 0 bases, and 12 bases lay between the germline ends. The CDR3 extends over 17 amino acids. Germline V gives CDR1 MDHEN, CDR2 SYDVKM. The CDR3: CASSLWGRVSSGNTIYF. CDR3 nucleotide sequence: TGTGCCAGCAGTTTATGGGGCAGGGTGAGCTCTGGAAACACCATATATTTT.

In this sample, this clone turned up once. J is TRBJ1-5 and V is TRBV5-8; the match to TRBD1 covers 8 bases. Trimming took 4 bases from V and 4 from J; bases not matched to a gene: 4. CDR3 size: 14 residues. In germline, CDR1 is SGHTS, CDR2 YDEGEE. The CDR3 reads CASSLRQGNQPQHF. In DNA form, the CDR3 reads TGTGCCAGCAGCCTCAGACAGGGGAATCAGCCCCAGCATTTT.

This rearrangement joins TRBV30 to TRBJ1-6, with 8 bases fitting TRBD1. The trim removed 1 base at V and 7 bases at J, leaving 6 bases unmatched. CDR1 is GTSNPN, CDR2 SVGIG, per germline (reference sequence). There are 15 residues in the CDR3. This CDR3 is CAWSEGTGGNSPLHF. CDR3 coding DNA: TGTGCCTGGAGTGAGGGGACAGGCGGAAATTCACCCCTCCACTTT.